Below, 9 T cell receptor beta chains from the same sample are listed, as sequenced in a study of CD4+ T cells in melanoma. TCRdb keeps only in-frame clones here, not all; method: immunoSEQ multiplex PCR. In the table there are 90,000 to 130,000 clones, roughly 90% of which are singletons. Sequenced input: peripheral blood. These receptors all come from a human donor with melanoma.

CDR3 residues: CASSLGSGYSYNEQFF. The CDR3 DNA is TGTGCCAGCAGCTTAGGGAGCGGATACTCCTACAATGAGCAGTTCTTC. The rearrangement links TRBV11-3 to TRBJ2-1, with D possibly being TRBD2 (5 bases). The ends were cut back, 1 base at V and 0 bases at J, with 10 bases in the middle. The CDR3 has 16 residues. Germline V gene lookup returns CDR1 SGHNT and CDR2 YENEEA.

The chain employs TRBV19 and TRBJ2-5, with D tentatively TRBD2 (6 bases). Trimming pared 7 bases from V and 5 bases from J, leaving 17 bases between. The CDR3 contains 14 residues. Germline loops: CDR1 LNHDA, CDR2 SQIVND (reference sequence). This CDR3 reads CASTEGGARETQYF. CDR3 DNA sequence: TGTGCCAGTACCGAAGGAGGGGCGAGGGAGACCCAGTACTTC.

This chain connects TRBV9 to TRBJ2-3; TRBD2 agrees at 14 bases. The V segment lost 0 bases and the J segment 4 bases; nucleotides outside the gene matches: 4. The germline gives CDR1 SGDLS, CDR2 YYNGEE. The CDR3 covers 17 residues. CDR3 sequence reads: CASSVVGTSGSADTQYF. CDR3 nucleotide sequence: TGTGCCAGCAGCGTAGTGGGGACTAGCGGGAGCGCAGATACGCAGTATTTT.

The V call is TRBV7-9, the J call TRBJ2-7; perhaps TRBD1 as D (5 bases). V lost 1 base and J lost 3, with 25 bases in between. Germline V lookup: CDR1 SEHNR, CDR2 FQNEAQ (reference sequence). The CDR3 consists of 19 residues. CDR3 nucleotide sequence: TGTGCCAGCAGCTTAGAGGGCCAGGGCACCTCAAGTCCCTACTACGAGCAGTACTTC. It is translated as CASSLEGQGTSSPYYEQYF.

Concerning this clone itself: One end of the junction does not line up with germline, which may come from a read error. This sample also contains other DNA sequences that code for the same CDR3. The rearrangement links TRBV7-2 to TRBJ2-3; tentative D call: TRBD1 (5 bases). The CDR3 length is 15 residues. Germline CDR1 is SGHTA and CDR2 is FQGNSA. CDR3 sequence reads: CASSSPNAGYDTQYF. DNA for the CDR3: TGCGCCAGCAGCTCCCCCAATGCAGGGTACGATACGCAGTATTTT.

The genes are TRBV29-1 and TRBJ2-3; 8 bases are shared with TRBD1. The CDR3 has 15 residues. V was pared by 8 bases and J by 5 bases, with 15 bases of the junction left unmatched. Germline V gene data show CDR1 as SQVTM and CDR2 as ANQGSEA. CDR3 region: CSIRGGTGDGDTQYF. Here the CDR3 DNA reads TGCAGCATAAGAGGGGGGACAGGCGATGGAGATACGCAGTATTTT.

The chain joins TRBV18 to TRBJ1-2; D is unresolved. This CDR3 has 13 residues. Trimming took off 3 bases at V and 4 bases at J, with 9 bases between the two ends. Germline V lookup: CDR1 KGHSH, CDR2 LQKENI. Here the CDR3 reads CASSPEQSYGYTF. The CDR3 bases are TGTGCCAGCTCACCCGAACAGAGCTATGGCTACACCTTC.

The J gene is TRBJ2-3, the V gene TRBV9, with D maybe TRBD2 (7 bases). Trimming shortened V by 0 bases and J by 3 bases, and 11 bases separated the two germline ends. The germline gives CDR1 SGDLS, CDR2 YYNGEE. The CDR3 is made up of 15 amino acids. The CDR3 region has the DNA TGTGCCAGCAGCGTAGAGGGGGGGAGGACAGATACGCAGTATTTT. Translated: CASSVEGGRTDTQYF. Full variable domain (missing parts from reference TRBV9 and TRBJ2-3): DSGVTQTPKHLITATGQRVTLRCSPRSGDLSVYWYQQSLDQGLQFLIQYYNGEERAKGNILERFSAQQFPDLHSELNLSSLELGDSALYFCASSVEGGRTDTQYFGPGTRLTVL.

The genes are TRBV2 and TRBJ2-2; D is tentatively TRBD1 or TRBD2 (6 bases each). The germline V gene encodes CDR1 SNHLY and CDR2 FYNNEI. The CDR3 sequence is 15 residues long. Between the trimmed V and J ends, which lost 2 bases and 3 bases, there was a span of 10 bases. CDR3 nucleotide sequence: TGTGCCAGCAGTGAAAGGAGGGGGTACACCGGGGAGCTGTTTTTT. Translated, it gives CASSERRGYTGELFF. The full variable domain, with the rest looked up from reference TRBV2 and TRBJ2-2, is EPEVTQTPSHQVTQMGQEVILRCVPISNHLYFYWYRQILGQKVEFLVSFYNNEISEKSEIFDDQFSVERPDGSNFTLKIRSTKLEDSAMYFCASSERRGYTGELFFGEGSRLTVL.